This T cell receptor (beta chain) was obtained from a study of cytomegalovirus exposure and HLA in healthy donors. Overall study context: In an early release, HLA-typed donors contributed roughly 85 million unique TCR sequences.

Study-wide results and limits: Researchers reported in a later analysis that a missense DCLRE1C variant was tied to TCR beta V- and J-gene trimming. Presence/absence analyses took donor sequencing depth as roughly uniform.

The PCR was carried out with 60 Vbeta primers and 13 Jbeta primers. The table came from immunoSEQ multiplex PCR; TCRdb's copy has only in-frame clones and leaves some out. The table lists roughly 150,000 clones, 75% to 90% of them singletons. The sample holds one count of this clone. Its antigen remains unidentified. This CDR3 has 15 residues. Germline V gene data show CDR1 as ENHRY and CDR2 as SYGVKD. Trimming took 6 bases from V and 1 from J; bases not matched to a gene: 9. The TCR sequence derives from a woman between 18 and 29 years old in good health and CMV-seronegative. The sample consisted of PBMCs. The V call is TRBV10-3, the J call TRBJ2-7; 7 bases match TRBD1. CDR3 region: CAISPGTALSYEQYF. DNA for the CDR3: TGTGCCATCAGCCCCGGGACAGCGCTTTCCTACGAGCAGTACTTC.